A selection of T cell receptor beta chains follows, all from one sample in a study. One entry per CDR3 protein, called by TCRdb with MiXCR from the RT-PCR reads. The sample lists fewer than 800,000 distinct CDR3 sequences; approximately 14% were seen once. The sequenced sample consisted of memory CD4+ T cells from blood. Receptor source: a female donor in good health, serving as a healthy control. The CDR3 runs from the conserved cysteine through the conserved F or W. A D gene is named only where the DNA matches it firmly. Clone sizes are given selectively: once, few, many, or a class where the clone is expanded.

TGCAGTGCCACTCTCATAGATACGCAGTATTTT | CSATLIDTQYF | many | TRBJ2-3 | - | TRBV20-1
TGTGCCAGCAGCTTTGGACTAGCGGGCCAGGATGAGCAGTTCTTC | CASSFGLAGQDEQFF | few | TRBJ2-1 | TRBD2 | TRBV11-2
TGCAGTGCTAGAGATCGTGGAGGGAATAACTATGGCTACACCTTC | CSARDRGGNNYGYTF | few | TRBJ1-2 | - | TRBV20-1
TGTGCCAGCAGACACGGCCTAGGAAGAAGCGCAGATACGCAGTATTTT | CASRHGLGRSADTQYF | many | TRBJ2-3 | - | TRBV6-5
TGTGCCAGCAGCTTACCAGAGGACGAGCAGTACTTC | CASSLPEDEQYF | many | TRBJ2-7 | - | TRBV7-9
TGTGCCAGCAGCATTAGCGGGAGGGCCTACAATGAGCAGTTCTTC | CASSISGRAYNEQFF | - | TRBJ2-1 | TRBD2 | TRBV7-2
TGTGCCAGCAGCTTAACGTTAAGGGGCAGATCGGGAGGCAATCAGCCCCAGCATTTT | CASSLTLRGRSGGNQPQHF | few | TRBJ1-5 | - | TRBV7-3
TGTGCCAGCAGTTTAACTACTTACAGGGGCGGCGAGCAGTACTTC | CASSLTTYRGGEQYF | - | TRBJ2-7 | TRBD1 | TRBV27
TGCAGTGCTAGTGAGGACCTAACCACAGATACGCAGTATTTT | CSASEDLTTDTQYF | few | TRBJ2-3 | - | TRBV20-1
TGTGCCAGCAGCTTAGGTGCCGGGACGGTGGGGGGCACCGGGGAGCTGTTTTTT | CASSLGAGTVGGTGELFF | few | TRBJ2-2 | - | TRBV11-1
TGTGCCAGCATGAGGACAGGGGTCGGCACCGGGGAGCTGTTTTTT | CASMRTGVGTGELFF | few | TRBJ2-2 | TRBD1 | TRBV6-5
TGTGCCAGCAGAGTGGGAGGGGACAGAAATGAGCAGTTCTTC | CASRVGGDRNEQFF | - | TRBJ2-1 | - | TRBV7-2
TGTGCCAGCAGTTTAAGGGGACAGGGCTACAATGAGCAGTTCTTC | CASSLRGQGYNEQFF | many | TRBJ2-1 | TRBD1 | TRBV12-3/TRBV12-4
TGCGCCAGCAGCCAACGCCTTTACGAGCAGTACTTC | CASSQRLYEQYF | few | TRBJ2-7 | - | TRBV4-3
TGTGCCAGCAGTCGGGCGCATAAGGACAGGGCCGCGTATGGCTACACCTTC | CASSRAHKDRAAYGYTF | few | TRBJ1-2 | TRBD1 | TRBV28
TGTGCCACCAGCAGATCACTAGCGGTCCAAGAGACCCAGTACTTC | CATSRSLAVQETQYF | - | TRBJ2-5 | TRBD2 | TRBV15
TGTGCTAGTGGTTTGGTCTACGAGCAGTACTTC | CASGLVYEQYF | many | TRBJ2-7 | - | TRBV12-5
TGTGCCAGCAGGCAGGCGGGGGGGCCCTCTGGAAACACCATATATTTT | CASRQAGGPSGNTIYF | few | TRBJ1-3 | - | TRBV12-3/TRBV12-4
TGTGCCAGCAGTCCGGGACTAGCGGGTGGCGAGCAGTTCTTC | CASSPGLAGGEQFF | many | TRBJ2-1 | TRBD2 | TRBV27
TGCAGCGTTCGACCCGGAGCTGCCGGGCTGAACACTGAAGCTTTCTTT | CSVRPGAAGLNTEAFF | few | TRBJ1-1 | - | TRBV29-1
TGTGCCAGCAGCGCTCCAGGGGAGACTGGCTCTGGGGCCAACGTCCTGACTTTC | CASSAPGETGSGANVLTF | - | TRBJ2-6 | - | TRBV7-9
TGTGCCAGCAGTCGGTTAGCGGGGACCCTCCACATTGAGCAGTTCTTC | CASSRLAGTLHIEQFF | few | TRBJ2-1 | TRBD2 | TRBV9
TGTGCCAGCAGTTCCCAGACAGGGGTCTCAGCTGAAGCTTTCTTT | CASSSQTGVSAEAFF | - | TRBJ1-1 | TRBD1 | TRBV28
TGCAGCGTTGAATTAGGGAGGAGAGATACGCAGTATTTT | CSVELGRRDTQYF | many | TRBJ2-3 | - | TRBV29-1
TGCAGTGCCTTTGGAAGAGAAGAGACCCAGTACTTC | CSAFGREETQYF | few | TRBJ2-5 | - | TRBV20-1
TGCAGCGTTGAAGTAGTTTCCTACGAGCAGTACTTC | CSVEVVSYEQYF | - | TRBJ2-7 | - | TRBV29-1
TGCAGTGCCCTAGCGGGAGGGCCCAGAGAGACCCAGTACTTC | CSALAGGPRETQYF | few | TRBJ2-5 | TRBD2 | TRBV20-1
TGTGCCATCAGTCCGGGACTCCAAGAGACCCAGTACTTC | CAISPGLQETQYF | many | TRBJ2-5 | - | TRBV10-3
TGTGCCAGCAGTTACGGGGACAGGGAGATCGGGGAGCTGTTTTTT | CASSYGDREIGELFF | few | TRBJ2-2 | TRBD1 | TRBV6-5
TGCAGTGCTAGAGGATCGCTAGCGGGGCTAGATACGCAGTATTTT | CSARGSLAGLDTQYF | many | TRBJ2-3 | TRBD2 | TRBV20-1
TGTGCCAGCAGCCCCCGGGCAGGGAGAGTCGAAAAACTGTTTTTT | CASSPRAGRVEKLFF | - | TRBJ1-4 | - | TRBV7-2
TGTGCCAGCAGTGAGGGAGCGGGAGGCTATCGGGGCTACAATGAGCAGTTCTTC | CASSEGAGGYRGYNEQFF | - | TRBJ2-1 | TRBD2 | TRBV2
TGTGCCAGCAGTTTTAAGGTGGGAGATACGCAGTATTTT | CASSFKVGDTQYF | few | TRBJ2-3 | - | TRBV27
TGTGCCAGCAGTTTGCAGGGTTCCCACAATGAGCAGTTCTTC | CASSLQGSHNEQFF | - | TRBJ2-1 | - | TRBV6-5
TGTGCCAGCAGTTCGTGGGACTCCCGGGCGGACACTGAAGCTTTCTTT | CASSSWDSRADTEAFF | - | TRBJ1-1 | - | TRBV28
TGTGCCAGCTACTCCCAGGGGGCGGACGGAAACACCATATATTTT | CASYSQGADGNTIYF | - | TRBJ1-3 | TRBD1 | TRBV18
TGTGCCATCGGGGGCACGGAGGGGGCTTGGGGCTACACCTTC | CAIGGTEGAWGYTF | many | TRBJ1-2 | TRBD1 | TRBV10-3
TGTGCCAGCAGCCGCTTCACAGGGGGCGGTTCACCCCTCCACTTT | CASSRFTGGGSPLHF | many | TRBJ1-6 | TRBD1 | TRBV7-2
TGTGCCAGCTCACGGACCGGGACTAGCGATTACGGCAAAAACATTCAGTACTTC | CASSRTGTSDYGKNIQYF | - | TRBJ2-4 | TRBD2 | TRBV18
TGCAGTGCTTGGCGGCGGGTCAACAAAGATACGCAGTATTTT | CSAWRRVNKDTQYF | few | TRBJ2-3 | - | TRBV20-1
TGTGCCAGCAGGGGGATCAGTTTAGATACGCAGTATTTT | CASRGISLDTQYF | few | TRBJ2-3 | - | TRBV6-1
TGTGCCAGCAGCCAGGGACAGGGGAGCCCATTTAAGTACTTC | CASSQGQGSPFKYF | few | TRBJ2-7 | TRBD1 | TRBV7-2
TGTGCCAGCAGCTTAGTCGAGGGGCAGGTAAAGACCCAGTACTTC | CASSLVEGQVKTQYF | few | TRBJ2-5 | - | TRBV7-6
TGCGCCAGCAGTGAGTCTTCCTTGAACACTGAAGCTTTCTTT | CASSESSLNTEAFF | - | TRBJ1-1 | - | TRBV10-3
TGTGCCAGCAGCCAAATTTTGGAAACTGAAGCTTTCTTT | CASSQILETEAFF | - | TRBJ1-1 | - | TRBV11-1
TGCAGCGCTTTGACGAGACTAGCGGGGTACTCCAAAAACATTCAGTACTTC | CSALTRLAGYSKNIQYF | many | TRBJ2-4 | TRBD2 | TRBV29-1
TGTGCCAGCAGCTCCGATATCAATGAGCAGTTCTTC | CASSSDINEQFF | - | TRBJ2-1 | - | TRBV7-3
TGCAGTGCTAGAGATCGAGTTAGCGACGTCAAAAACATTCAGTACTTC | CSARDRVSDVKNIQYF | many | TRBJ2-4 | - | TRBV20-1
TGTGCCAGCTCACCTTATCAGACAGGGGGCTTGGGCTATGGCTACACCTTC | CASSPYQTGGLGYGYTF | - | TRBJ1-2 | TRBD1 | TRBV18
TGCGCCAGCAGCCCGAGGGTCTCCTACGAGCAGTACTTC | CASSPRVSYEQYF | many | TRBJ2-7 | - | TRBV5-1
TGTGCCAGCAGCTACCCCGTCGGATCACCCCTCCACTTT | CASSYPVGSPLHF | - | TRBJ1-6 | - | TRBV7-9
TGTGCCAGCAGCCAACCAAGCATGAACACTGAAGCTTTCTTT | CASSQPSMNTEAFF | - | TRBJ1-1 | - | TRBV5-4
TGTGCCAGCAGTGAGGGGGGGTACCAAGAGACCCAGTACTTC | CASSEGGYQETQYF | many | TRBJ2-5 | - | TRBV6-5
TGCAGTGCTAGAGATCCCAGGGACAGGGCCGTAGCTTTCTTT | CSARDPRDRAVAFF | - | TRBJ1-1 | TRBD1 | TRBV20-1
TGTGCCGTGCAATGGGCTAGCGGGAGTCAGGATACGCAGTATTTT | CAVQWASGSQDTQYF | many | TRBJ2-3 | TRBD2 | TRBV30
TGCGCCAGCAGCTTGTCGGCGGGGACCCTCGTCCATGAGCAGTTCTTC | CASSLSAGTLVHEQFF | many | TRBJ2-1 | - | TRBV5-1
TGCGCCAGCAGCCAAGAGCCTAGCGCCTACAATGAGCAGTTCTTC | CASSQEPSAYNEQFF | few | TRBJ2-1 | - | TRBV4-3
TGTGCCAGCAGCAACAGGGGACATGAAAAACTGTTTTTT | CASSNRGHEKLFF | few | TRBJ1-4 | TRBD1 | TRBV6-5
TGTGCCAGCAGCCAAGTTGGACAGGGGCGGGAAGAGACCCAGTACTTC | CASSQVGQGREETQYF | few | TRBJ2-5 | TRBD1 | TRBV4-2